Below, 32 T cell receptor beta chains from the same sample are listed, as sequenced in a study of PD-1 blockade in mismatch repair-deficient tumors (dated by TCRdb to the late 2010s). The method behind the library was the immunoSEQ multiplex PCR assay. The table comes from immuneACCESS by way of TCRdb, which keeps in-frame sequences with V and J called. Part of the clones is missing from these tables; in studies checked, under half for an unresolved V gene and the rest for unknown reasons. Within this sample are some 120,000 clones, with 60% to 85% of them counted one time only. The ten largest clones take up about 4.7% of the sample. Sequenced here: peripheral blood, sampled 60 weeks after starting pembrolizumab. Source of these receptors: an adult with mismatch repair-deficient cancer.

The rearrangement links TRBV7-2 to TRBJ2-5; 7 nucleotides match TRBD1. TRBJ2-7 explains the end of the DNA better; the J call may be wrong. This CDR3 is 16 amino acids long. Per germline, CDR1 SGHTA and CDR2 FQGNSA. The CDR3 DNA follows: TGTGCCAGCAGCTCCCAACCAGGGGGAGTAACCTACGAGCAGTACTTC. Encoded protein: CASSSQPGGVTYEQYF.

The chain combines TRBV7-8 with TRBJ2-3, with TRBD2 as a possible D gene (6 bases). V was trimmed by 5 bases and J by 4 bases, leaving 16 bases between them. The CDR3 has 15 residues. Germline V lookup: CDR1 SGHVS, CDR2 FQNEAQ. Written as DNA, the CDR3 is TGTGCCAGCAGCGGAGGGGTTGTTAGGTCAGATACGCAGTATTTT. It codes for CASSGGVVRSDTQYF.

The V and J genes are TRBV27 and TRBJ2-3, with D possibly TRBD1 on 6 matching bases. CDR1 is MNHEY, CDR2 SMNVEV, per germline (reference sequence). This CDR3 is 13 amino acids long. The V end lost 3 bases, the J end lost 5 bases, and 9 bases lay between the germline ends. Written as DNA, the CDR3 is TGTGCCAGCAGTTTGGACAGAGGAGATACGCAGTATTTT. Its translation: CASSLDRGDTQYF.

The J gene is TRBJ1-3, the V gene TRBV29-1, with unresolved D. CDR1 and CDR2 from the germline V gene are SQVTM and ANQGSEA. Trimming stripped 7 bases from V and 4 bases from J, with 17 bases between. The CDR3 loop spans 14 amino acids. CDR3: CSASGNSLGNTIYF. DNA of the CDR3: TGCAGCGCCTCGGGGAACAGTCTCGGAAACACCATATATTTT.

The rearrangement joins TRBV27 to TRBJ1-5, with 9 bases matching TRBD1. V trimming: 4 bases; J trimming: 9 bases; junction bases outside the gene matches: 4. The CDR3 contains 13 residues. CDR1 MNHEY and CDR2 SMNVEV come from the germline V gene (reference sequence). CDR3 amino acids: CASSSGQGRPQHF. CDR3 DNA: TGTGCCAGCAGTTCCGGACAGGGGAGGCCCCAGCATTTT.

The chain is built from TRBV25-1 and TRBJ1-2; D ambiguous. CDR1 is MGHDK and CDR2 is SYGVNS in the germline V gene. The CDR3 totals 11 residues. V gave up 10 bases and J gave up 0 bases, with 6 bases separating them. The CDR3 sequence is CAIRANYGYTF. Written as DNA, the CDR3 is TGTGCCATCCGGGCTAACTATGGCTACACCTTC.

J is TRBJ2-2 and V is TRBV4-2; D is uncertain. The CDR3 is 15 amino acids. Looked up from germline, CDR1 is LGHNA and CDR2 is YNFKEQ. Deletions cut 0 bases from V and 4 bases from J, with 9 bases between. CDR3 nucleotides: TGTGCCAGCAGCCAAGATCGAACGGGCACCGGGGAGCTGTTTTTT. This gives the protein CASSQDRTGTGELFF.

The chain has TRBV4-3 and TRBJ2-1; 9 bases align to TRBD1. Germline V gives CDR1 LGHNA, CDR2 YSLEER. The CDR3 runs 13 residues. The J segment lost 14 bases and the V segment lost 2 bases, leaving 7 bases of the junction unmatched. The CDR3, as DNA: TGCGCCAGCAGCCAATCGGCGGGACAGGGTGAGTTCTTC. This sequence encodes CASSQSAGQGEFF.

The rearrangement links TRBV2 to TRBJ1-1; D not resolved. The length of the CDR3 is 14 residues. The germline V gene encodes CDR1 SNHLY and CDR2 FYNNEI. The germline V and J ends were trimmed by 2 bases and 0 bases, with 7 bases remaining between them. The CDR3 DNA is TGTGCCAGCAGTGAACGGCGGGTGAACACTGAAGCTTTCTTT. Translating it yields CASSERRVNTEAFF.

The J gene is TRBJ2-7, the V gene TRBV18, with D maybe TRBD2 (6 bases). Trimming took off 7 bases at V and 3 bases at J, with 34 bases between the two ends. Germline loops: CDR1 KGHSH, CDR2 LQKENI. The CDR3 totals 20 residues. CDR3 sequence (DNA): TGTGCCAGCTTTTCCTCGGGCCGAGGGACTCCGACACCAATTAACTACGAGCAGTACTTC. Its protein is CASFSSGRGTPTPINYEQYF.

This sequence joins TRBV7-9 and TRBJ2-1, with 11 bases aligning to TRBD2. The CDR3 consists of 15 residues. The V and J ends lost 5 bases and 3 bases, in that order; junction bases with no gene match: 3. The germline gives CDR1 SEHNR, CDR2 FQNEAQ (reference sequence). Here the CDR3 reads CASSPTSGDYNEQFF. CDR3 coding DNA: TGTGCCAGCAGCCCGACTAGCGGGGACTACAATGAGCAGTTCTTC.

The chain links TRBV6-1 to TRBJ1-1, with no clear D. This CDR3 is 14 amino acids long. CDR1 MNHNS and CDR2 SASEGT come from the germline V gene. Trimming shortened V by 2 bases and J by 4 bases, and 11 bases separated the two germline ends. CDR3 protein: CASSELGRTTEAFF. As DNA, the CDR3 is TGTGCCAGCAGTGAACTTGGGAGAACCACTGAAGCTTTCTTT.

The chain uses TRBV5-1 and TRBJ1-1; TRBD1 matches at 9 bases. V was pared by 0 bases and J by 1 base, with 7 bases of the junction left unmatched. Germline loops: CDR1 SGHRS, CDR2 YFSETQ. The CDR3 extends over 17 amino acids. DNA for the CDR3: TGCGCCAGCAGCTTGGTGGGTAGACAGGGGGGGAACACTGAAGCTTTCTTT. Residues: CASSLVGRQGGNTEAFF.

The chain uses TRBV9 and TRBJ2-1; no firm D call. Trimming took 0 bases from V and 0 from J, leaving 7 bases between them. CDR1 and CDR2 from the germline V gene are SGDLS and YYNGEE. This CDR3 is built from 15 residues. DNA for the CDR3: TGTGCCAGCAGCGTAGACGTGTACTCCTACAATGAGCAGTTCTTC. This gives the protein CASSVDVYSYNEQFF. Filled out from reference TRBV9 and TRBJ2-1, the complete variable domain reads DSGVTQTPKHLITATGQRVTLRCSPRSGDLSVYWYQQSLDQGLQFLIQYYNGEERAKGNILERFSAQQFPDLHSELNLSSLELGDSALYFCASSVDVYSYNEQFFGPGTRLTVL.

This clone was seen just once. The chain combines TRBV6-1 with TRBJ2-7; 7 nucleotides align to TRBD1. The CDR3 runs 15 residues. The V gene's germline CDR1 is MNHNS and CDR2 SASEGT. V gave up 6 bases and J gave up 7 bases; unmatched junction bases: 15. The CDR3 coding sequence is TGTGCCAGCAGCCTCCAAGGCGGACAGGCTCGGGAGCAGTACTTC. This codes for CASSLQGGQAREQYF.

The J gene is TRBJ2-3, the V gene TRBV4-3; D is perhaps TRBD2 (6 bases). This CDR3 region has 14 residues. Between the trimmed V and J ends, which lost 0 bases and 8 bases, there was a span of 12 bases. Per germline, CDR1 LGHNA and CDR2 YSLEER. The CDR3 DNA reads TGCGCCAGCAGCCAAGAAGGGACTTCCGTTACGCAGTATTTT. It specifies CASSQEGTSVTQYF.

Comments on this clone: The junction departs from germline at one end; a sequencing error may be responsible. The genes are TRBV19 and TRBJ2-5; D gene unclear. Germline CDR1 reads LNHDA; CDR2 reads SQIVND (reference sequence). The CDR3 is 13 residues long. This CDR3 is CASSMLQQETQYF. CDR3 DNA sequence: TGTGCCAGTAGTATGCTGCAACAAGAAACCCAGTACTTC.

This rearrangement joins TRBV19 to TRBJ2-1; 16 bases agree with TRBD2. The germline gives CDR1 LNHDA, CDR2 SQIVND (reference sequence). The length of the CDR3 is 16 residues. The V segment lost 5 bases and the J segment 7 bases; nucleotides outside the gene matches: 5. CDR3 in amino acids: CASSSPGLAGGNEQFF. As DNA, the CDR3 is TGTGCCAGTAGTTCACCGGGACTAGCGGGAGGGAATGAGCAGTTCTTC.

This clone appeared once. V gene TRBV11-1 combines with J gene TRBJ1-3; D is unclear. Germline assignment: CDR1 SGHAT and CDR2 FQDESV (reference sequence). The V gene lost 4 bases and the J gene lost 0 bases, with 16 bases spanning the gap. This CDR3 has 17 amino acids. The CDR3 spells CASSSLWTPRSGNTIYF. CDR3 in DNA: TGTGCCAGCAGCTCACTTTGGACGCCCCGCTCTGGAAACACCATATATTTT.

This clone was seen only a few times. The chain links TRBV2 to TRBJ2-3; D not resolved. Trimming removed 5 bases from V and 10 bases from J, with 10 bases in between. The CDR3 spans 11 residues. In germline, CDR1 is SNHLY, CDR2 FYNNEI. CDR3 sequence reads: CASSLNRAQYF. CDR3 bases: TGTGCCAGCAGTTTAAACCGGGCGCAGTATTTT.

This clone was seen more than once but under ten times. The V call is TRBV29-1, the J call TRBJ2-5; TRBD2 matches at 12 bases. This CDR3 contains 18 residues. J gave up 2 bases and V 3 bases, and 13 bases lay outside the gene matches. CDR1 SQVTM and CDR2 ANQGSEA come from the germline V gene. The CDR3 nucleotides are TGCAGCGTTGAGGGAGGACTAGCGGGACTACATGAACAAGAGACCCAGTACTTC. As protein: CSVEGGLAGLHEQETQYF.

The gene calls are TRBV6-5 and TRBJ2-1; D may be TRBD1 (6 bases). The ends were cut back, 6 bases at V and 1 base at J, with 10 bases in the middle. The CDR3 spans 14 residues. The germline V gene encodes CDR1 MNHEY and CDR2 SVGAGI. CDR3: CASSEQGSYNEQFF. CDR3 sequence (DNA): TGTGCCAGCAGCGAACAGGGTTCCTACAATGAGCAGTTCTTC.

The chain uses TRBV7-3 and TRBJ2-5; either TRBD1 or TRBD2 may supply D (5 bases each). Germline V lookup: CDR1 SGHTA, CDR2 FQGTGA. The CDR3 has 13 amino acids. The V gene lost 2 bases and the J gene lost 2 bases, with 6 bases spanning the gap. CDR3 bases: TGTGCCAGCAGCTTAGGGGGTCAAGAGACCCAGTACTTC. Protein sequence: CASSLGGQETQYF. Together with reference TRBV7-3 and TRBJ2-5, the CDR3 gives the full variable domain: GAGVSQTPSNKVTEKGKYVELRCDPISGHTALYWYRQSLGQGPEFLIYFQGTGAADDSGLPNDRFFAVRPEGSVSTLKIQRTERGDSAVYLCASSLGGQETQYFGPGTRLLVL.

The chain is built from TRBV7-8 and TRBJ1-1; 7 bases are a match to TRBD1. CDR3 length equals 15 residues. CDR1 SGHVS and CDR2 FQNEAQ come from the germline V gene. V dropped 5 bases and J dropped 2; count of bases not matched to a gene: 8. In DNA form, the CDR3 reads TGTGCCAGCAGCCGCCCGACAGGGATTAACACTGAAGCTTTCTTT. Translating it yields CASSRPTGINTEAFF. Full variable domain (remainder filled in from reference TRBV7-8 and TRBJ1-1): GAGVSQSPRYKVAKRGQDVALRCDPISGHVSLFWYQQALGQGPEFLTYFQNEAQLDKSGLPSDRFFAERPEGSVSTLKIQRTQQEDSAVYLCASSRPTGINTEAFFGQGTRLTVV.

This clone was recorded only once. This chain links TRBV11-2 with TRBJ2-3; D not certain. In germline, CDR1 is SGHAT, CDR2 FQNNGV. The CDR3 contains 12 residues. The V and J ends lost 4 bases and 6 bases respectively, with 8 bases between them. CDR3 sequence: CASSYDTDTQYF. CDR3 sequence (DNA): TGTGCCAGCAGCTACGACACGGATACGCAGTATTTT. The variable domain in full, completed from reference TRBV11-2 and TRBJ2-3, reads EAGVAQSPRYKIIEKRQSVAFWCNPISGHATLYWYQQILGQGPKLLIQFQNNGVVDDSQLPKDRFSAERLKGVDSTLKIQPAKLEDSAVYLCASSYDTDTQYFGPGTRLTVL.

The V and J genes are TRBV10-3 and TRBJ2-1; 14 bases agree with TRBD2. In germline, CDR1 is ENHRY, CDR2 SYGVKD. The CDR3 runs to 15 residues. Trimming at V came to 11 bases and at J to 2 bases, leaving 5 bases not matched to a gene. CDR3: CAARTSGRPYNEQFF. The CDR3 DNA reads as TGTGCCGCCCGGACTAGCGGGAGGCCCTACAATGAGCAGTTCTTC.

As DNA, the CDR3 is TGTGCCAGCAGCCAAGACCTAGCGGGAGGAACAGATACGCAGTATTTT. It encodes CASSQDLAGGTDTQYF. The V call is TRBV4-2, the J call TRBJ2-3, with TRBD2 matching over 11 bases. The ends lost 0 bases at V and 3 bases at J; junction bases unmatched: 2. The CDR3 is 16 residues long. The germline gives CDR1 LGHNA, CDR2 YNFKEQ.

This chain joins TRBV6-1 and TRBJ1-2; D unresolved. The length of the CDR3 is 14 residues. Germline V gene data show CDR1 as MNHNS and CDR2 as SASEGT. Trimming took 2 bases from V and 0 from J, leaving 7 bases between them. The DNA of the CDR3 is TGTGCCAGCAGTGAATCGGGAACTAACTATGGCTACACCTTC. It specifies CASSESGTNYGYTF.

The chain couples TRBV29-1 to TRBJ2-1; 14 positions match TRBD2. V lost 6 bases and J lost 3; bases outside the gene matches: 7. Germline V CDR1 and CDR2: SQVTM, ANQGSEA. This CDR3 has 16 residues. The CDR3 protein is CSVASGTSGSYNEQFF. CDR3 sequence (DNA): TGCAGCGTCGCTTCCGGGACTAGCGGGAGCTACAATGAGCAGTTCTTC.

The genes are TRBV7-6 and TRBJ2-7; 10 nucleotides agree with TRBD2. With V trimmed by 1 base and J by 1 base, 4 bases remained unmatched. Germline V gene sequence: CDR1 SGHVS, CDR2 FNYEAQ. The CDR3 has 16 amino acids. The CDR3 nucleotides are TGTGCCAGCAGCTTAGGGCTAGCGGGAGTTTCCTACGAGCAGTACTTC. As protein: CASSLGLAGVSYEQYF.

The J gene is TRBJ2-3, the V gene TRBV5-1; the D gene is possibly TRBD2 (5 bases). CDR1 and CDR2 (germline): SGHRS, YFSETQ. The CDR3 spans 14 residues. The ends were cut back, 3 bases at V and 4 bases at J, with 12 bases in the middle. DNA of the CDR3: TGCGCCAGCAGCTATGGAGGATCCGCAGATACGCAGTATTTT. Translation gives CASSYGGSADTQYF.

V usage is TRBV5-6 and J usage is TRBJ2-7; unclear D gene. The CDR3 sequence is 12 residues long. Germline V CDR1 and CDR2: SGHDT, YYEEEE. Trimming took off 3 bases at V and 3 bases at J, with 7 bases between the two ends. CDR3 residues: CASSSYGYEQYF. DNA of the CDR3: TGTGCCAGCAGCTCCTATGGCTACGAGCAGTACTTC.